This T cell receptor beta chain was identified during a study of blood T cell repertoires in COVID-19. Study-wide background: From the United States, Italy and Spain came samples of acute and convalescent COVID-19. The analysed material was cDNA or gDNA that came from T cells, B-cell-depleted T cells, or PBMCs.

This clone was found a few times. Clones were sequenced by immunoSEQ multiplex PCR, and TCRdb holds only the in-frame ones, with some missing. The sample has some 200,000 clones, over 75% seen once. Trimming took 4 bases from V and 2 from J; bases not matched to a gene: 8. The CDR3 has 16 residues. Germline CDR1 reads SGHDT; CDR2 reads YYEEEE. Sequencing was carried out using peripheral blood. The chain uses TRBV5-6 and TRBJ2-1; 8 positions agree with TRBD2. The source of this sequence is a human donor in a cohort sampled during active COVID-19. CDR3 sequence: CASSLRTSSAYNEQFF. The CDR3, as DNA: TGTGCCAGCAGCCTCCGGACTAGCTCGGCCTACAATGAGCAGTTCTTC.